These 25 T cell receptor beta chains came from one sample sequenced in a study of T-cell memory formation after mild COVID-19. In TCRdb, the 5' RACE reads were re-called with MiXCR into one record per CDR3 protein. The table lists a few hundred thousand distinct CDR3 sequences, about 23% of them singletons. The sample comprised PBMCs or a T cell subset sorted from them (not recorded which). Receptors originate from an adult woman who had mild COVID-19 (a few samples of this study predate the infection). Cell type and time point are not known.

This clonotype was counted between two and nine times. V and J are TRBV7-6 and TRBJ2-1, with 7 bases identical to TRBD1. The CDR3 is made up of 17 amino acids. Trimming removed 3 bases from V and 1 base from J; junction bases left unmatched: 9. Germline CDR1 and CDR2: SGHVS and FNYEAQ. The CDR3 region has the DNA TGTGCCAGCAGCTTGATGACAGGGAGTATGTCCTACAATGAGCAGTTCTTC. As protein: CASSLMTGSMSYNEQFF.

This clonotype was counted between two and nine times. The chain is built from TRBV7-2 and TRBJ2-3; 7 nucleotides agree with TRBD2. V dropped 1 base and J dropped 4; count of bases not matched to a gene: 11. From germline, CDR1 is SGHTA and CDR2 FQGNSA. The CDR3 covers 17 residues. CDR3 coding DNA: TGTGCCAGCAGCTTAGTACCGGGACTACGGTCCGCAGATACGCAGTATTTT. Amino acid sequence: CASSLVPGLRSADTQYF.

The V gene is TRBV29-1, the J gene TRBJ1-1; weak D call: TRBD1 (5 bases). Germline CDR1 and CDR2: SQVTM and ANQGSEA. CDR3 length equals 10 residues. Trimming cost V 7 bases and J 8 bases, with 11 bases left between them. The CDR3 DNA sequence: TGCAGCGCTAAAGGGACGGAAGCTTTCTTT. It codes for CSAKGTEAFF.

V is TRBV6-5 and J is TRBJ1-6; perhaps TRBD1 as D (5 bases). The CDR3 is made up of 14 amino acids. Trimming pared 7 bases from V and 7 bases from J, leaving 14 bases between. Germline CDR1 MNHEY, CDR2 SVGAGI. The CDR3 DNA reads TGTGCCAGCACGACGGGGGGGGAGAATTCACCCCTCCACTTT. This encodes CASTTGGENSPLHF.

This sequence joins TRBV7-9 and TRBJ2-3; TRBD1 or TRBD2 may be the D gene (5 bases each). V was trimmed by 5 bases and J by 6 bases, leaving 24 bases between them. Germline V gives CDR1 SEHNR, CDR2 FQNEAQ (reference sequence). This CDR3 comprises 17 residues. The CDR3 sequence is CASSPDLVGTGTDTQYF. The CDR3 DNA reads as TGTGCCAGCAGCCCGGATCTTGTGGGGACGGGTACGGATACGCAGTATTTT.

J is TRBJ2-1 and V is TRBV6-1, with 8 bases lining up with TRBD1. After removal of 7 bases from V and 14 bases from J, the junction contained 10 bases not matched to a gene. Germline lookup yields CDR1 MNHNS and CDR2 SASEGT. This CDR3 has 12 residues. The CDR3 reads CASTRGSGGKFF. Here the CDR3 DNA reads TGTGCCAGCACCCGGGGATCAGGGGGCAAGTTCTTC.

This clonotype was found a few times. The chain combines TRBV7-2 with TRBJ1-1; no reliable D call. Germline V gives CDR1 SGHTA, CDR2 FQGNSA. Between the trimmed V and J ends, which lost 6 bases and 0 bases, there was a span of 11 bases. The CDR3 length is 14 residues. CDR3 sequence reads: CASSTRAVNTEAFF. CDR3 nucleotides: TGTGCCAGCAGTACCCGGGCAGTGAACACTGAAGCTTTCTTT. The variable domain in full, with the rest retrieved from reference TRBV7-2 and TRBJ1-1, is GAGVSQSPSNKVTEKGKDVELRCDPISGHTALYWYRQSLGQGLEFLIYFQGNSAPDKSGLPSDRFSAERTGGSVSTLTIQRTQQEDSAVYLCASSTRAVNTEAFFGQGTRLTVV.

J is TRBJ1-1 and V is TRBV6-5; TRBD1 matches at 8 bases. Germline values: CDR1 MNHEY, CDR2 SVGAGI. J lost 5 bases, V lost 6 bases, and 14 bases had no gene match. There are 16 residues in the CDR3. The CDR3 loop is CASRPGQVYLGTEAFF. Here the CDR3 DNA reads TGTGCCAGCAGACCGGGACAGGTTTATTTGGGGACTGAAGCTTTCTTT.

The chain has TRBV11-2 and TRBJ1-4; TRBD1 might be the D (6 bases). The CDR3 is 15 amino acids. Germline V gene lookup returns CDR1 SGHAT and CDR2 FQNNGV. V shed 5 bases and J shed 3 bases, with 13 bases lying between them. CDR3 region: CASSPNGQSNEKLFF. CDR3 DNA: TGTGCCAGCAGCCCCAACGGACAGTCTAATGAAAAACTGTTTTTT.

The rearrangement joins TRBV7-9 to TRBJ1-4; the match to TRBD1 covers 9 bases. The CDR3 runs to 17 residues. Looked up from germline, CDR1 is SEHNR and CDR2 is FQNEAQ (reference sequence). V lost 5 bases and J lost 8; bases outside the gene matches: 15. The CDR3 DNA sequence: TGTGCCAGCAGCCGAGTCCTAAACCGGGACAGGGAGGAAAAACTGTTTTTT. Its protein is CASSRVLNRDREEKLFF.

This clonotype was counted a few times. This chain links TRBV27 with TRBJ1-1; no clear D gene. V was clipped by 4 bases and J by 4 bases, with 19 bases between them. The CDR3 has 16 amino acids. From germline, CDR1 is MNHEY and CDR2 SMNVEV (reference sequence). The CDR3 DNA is TGTGCCAGCAGTTCCCGGGCCATAACCCGTGGCACTGAAGCTTTCTTT. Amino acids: CASSSRAITRGTEAFF.

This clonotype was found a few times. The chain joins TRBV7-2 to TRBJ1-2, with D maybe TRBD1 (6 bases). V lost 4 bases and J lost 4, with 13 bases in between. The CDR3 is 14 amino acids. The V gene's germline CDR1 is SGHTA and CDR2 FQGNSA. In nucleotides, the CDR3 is TGTGCCAGCAGCTCCGGCAGGGGTAGCTATGGCTACACCTTC. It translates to CASSSGRGSYGYTF.

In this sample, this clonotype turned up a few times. The CDR3 region is CASSLRRGRDGPSSYEQYF. The DNA for the CDR3 is TGTGCCAGCAGCCTACGGAGGGGAAGAGACGGCCCGAGCTCCTACGAGCAGTACTTC. This chain uses TRBV7-2 with TRBJ2-7; maybe TRBD2 (6 bases). This CDR3 region has 19 residues. Germline CDR1 reads SGHTA; CDR2 reads FQGNSA. The germline V and J ends were trimmed by 5 bases and 0 bases, with 26 bases remaining between them. Complete variable domain (other parts from reference TRBV7-2 and TRBJ2-7): GAGVSQSPSNKVTEKGKDVELRCDPISGHTALYWYRQSLGQGLEFLIYFQGNSAPDKSGLPSDRFSAERTGGSVSTLTIQRTQQEDSAVYLCASSLRRGRDGPSSYEQYFGPGTRLTVT.

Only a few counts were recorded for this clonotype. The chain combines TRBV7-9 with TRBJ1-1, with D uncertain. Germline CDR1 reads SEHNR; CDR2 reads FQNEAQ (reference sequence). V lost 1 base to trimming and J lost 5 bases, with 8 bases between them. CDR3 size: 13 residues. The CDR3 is CASSLVSKTEAFF. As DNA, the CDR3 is TGTGCCAGCAGCTTAGTATCAAAAACTGAAGCTTTCTTT.

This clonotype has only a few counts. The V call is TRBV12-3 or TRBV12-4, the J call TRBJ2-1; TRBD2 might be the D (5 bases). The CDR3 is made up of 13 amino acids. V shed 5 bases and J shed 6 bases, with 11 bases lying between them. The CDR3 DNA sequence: TGTGCCAGCAGTCCCGGGATTTCCAATGAGCAGTTCTTC. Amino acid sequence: CASSPGISNEQFF.

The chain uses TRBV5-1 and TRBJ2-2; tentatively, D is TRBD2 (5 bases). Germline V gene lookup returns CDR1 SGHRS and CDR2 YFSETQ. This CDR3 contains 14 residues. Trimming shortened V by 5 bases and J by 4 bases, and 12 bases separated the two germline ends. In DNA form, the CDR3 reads TGCGCCAGCAGAGGGAGTATGAGCACCGGGGAGCTGTTTTTT. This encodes CASRGSMSTGELFF.

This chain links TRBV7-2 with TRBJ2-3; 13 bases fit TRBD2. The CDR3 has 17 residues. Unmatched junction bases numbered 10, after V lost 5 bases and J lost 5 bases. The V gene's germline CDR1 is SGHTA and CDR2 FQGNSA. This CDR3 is CASSPRTSGSIQDTQYF. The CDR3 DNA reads TGTGCCAGCAGCCCCCGGACTAGCGGGAGTATTCAAGATACGCAGTATTTT.

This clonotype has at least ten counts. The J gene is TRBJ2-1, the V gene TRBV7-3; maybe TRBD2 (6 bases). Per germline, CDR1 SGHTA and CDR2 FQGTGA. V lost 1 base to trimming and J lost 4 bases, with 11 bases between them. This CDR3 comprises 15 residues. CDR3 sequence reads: CASSLKVGLYNEQFF. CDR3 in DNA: TGTGCCAGCAGCTTAAAAGTGGGACTGTACAATGAGCAGTTCTTC.

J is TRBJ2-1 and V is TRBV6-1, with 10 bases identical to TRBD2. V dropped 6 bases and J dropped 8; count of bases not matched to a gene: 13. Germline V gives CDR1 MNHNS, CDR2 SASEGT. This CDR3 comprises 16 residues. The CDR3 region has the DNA TGTGCCAGCAGCCGACTAGCGGGCGCGTCTGGCGATGAGCAGTTCTTC. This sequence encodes CASSRLAGASGDEQFF.

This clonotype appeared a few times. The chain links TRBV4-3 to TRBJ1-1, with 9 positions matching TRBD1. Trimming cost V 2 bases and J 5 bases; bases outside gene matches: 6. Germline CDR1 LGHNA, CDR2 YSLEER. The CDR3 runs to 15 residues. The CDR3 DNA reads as TGCGCCAGCAGCCAACCGGGACAGGGCGAAACTGAAGCTTTCTTT. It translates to CASSQPGQGETEAFF.

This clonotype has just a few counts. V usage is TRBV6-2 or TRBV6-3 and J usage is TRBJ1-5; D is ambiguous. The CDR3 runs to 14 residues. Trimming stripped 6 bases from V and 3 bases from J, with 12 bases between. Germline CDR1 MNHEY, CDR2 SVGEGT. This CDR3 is CASSNSGFNQPQHF. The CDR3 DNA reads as TGTGCCAGCAGCAACAGCGGGTTCAATCAGCCCCAGCATTTT.

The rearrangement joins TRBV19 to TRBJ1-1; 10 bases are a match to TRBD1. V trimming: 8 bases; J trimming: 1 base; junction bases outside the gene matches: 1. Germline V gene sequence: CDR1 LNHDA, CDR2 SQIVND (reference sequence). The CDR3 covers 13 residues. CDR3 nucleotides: TGTGCCAGTTGGACAGGGGGGAACACTGAAGCTTTCTTT. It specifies CASWTGGNTEAFF.

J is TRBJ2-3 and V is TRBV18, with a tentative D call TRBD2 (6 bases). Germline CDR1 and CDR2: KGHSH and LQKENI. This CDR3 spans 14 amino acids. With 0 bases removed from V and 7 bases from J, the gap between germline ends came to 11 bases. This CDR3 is CASSPPGSANTQYF. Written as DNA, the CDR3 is TGTGCCAGCTCACCACCCGGGAGTGCAAATACGCAGTATTTT.

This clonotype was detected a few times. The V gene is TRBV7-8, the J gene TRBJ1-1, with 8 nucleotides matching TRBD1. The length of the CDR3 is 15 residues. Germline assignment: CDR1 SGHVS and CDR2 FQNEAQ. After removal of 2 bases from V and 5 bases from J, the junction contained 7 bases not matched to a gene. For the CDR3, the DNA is TGTGCCAGCAGCTTACGGACAGGGCTTGGGACTGAAGCTTTCTTT. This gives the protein CASSLRTGLGTEAFF.

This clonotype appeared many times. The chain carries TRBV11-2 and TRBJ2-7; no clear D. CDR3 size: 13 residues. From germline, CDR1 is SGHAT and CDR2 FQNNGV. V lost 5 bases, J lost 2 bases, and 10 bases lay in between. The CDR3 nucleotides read TGTGCCAGCAGCAATTCTATCGCCTACGAGCAGTACTTC. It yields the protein CASSNSIAYEQYF.